This TCR beta chain was documented in a study of cytomegalovirus exposure and HLA in healthy donors. V lost 7 bases and J lost 6; bases outside the gene matches: 4. This CDR3 spans 13 amino acids. The PCR was carried out with 60 Vbeta primers and 13 Jbeta primers. Repertoires were generated with immunoSEQ multiplex PCR, while TCRdb's copy carries only in-frame clones and drops some. The top ten clones hold around 0.71% of a sample with 150,000 or so clones, 76% of them seen once. The sequenced material came from PBMCs. This TCR was recovered from a female donor in good health and CMV-seronegative. The chain combines TRBV5-3 with TRBJ2-2; the match to TRBD2 covers 9 bases. Being an ORF, TRBV5-3 has a function that is uncertain. Here the CDR3 DNA reads TGTGCCAGACAGCGGGGGGCCCCCGGGGAGCTGTTTTTT. It specifies CARQRGAPGELFF.